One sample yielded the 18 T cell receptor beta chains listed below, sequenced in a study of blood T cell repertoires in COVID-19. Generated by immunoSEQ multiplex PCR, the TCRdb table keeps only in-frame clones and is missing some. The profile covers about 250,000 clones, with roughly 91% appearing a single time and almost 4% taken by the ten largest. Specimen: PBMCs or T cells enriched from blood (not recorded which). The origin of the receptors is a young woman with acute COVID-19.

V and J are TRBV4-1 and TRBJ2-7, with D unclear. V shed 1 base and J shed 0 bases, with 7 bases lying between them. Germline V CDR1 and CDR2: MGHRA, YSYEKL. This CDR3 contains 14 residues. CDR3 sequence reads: CASSQVGLSYEQYF. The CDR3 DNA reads TGCGCCAGCAGCCAAGTTGGCCTCTCCTACGAGCAGTACTTC.

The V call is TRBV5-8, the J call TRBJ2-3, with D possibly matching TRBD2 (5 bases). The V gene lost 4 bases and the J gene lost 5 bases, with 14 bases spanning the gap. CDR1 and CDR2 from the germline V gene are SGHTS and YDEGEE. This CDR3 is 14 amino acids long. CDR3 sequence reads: CASSRRSGGDTQYF. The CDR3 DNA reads TGTGCCAGCAGCCGTCGAAGCGGCGGAGATACGCAGTATTTT.

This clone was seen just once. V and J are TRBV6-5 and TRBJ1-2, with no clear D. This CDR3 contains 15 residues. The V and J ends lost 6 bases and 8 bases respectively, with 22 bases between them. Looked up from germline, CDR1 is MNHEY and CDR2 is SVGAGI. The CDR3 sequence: CASRPAGQSGKGYTF. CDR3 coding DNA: TGTGCCAGCAGACCCGCCGGGCAGAGCGGTAAGGGCTACACCTTC.

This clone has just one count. The CDR3 sequence: CASSPGSTGDWDYTF. The DNA of the CDR3 is TGTGCCAGCTCACCAGGTTCCACCGGGGATTGGGACTACACCTTC. The chain employs TRBV18 and TRBJ1-2; unclear D gene. Germline CDR1 and CDR2: KGHSH and LQKENI. Trimming left V 2 bases short and J 10 bases short, with 20 bases between. CDR3 length: 15 amino acids.

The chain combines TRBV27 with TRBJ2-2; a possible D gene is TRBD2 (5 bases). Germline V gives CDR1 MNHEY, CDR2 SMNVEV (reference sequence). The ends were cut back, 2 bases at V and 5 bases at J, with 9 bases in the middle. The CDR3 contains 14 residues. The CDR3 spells CASSLIRGTGELFF. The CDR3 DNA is TGTGCCAGCAGTTTAATCCGGGGTACCGGGGAGCTGTTTTTT.

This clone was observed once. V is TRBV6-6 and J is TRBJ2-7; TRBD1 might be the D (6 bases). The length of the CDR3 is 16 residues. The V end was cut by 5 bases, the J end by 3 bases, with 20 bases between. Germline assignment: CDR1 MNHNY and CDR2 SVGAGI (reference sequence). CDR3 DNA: TGTGCCAGCAGTAGCCCAGGGGCAGCCAAATACTACGAGCAGTACTTC. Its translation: CASSSPGAAKYYEQYF.

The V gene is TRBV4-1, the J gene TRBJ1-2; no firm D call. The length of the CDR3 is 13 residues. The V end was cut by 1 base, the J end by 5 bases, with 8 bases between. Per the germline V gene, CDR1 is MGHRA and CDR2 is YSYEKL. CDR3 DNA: TGCGCCAGCAGCCAAGCTTCTTATTATGGCTACACCTTC. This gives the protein CASSQASYYGYTF.

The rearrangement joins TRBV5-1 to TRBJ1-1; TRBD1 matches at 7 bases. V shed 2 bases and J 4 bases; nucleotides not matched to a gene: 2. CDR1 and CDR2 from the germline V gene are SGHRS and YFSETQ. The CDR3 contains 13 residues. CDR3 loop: CASSFRQGTEAFF. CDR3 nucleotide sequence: TGCGCCAGCAGCTTTAGACAGGGCACTGAAGCTTTCTTT.

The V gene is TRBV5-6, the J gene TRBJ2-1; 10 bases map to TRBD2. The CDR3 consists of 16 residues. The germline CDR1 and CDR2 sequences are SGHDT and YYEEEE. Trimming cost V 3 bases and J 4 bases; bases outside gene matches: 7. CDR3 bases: TGTGCCAGCAGCTGGAGTGGGACTAGCGCGTACAATGAGCAGTTCTTC. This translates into CASSWSGTSAYNEQFF.

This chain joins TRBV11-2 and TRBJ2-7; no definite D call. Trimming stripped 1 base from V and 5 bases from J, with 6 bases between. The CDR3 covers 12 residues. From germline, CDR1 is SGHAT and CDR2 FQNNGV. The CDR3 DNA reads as TGTGCCAGCAGCTTAGTTCAGAACGAGCAGTACTTC. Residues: CASSLVQNEQYF.

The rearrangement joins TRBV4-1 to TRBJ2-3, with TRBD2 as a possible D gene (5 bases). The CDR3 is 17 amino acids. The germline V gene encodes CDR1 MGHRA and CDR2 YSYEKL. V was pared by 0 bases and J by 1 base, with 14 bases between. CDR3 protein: CASSQEASPGGTDTQYF. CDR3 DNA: TGCGCCAGCAGCCAAGAGGCTAGCCCTGGAGGCACAGATACGCAGTATTTT.

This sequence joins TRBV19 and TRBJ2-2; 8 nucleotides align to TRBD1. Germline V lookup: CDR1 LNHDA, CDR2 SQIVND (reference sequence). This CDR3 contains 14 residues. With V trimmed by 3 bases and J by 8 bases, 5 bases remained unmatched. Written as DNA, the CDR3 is TGTGCCAGTAGTATTAGGGGGGACAGGGGGGAGCTGTTTTTT. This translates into CASSIRGDRGELFF.

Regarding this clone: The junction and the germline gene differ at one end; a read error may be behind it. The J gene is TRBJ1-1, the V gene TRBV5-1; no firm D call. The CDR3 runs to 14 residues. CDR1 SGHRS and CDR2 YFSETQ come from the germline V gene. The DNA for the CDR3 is TGCGCCAGCAGCTTGTTTGGAGGGAACCCTGAAGCTTTCTTT. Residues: CASSLFGGNPEAFF.

CDR3 DNA sequence: TGCGCCAGCAGCCAAGGGACAGGCAATCAGCCCCAGCATTTT. This translates into CASSQGTGNQPQHF. The chain links TRBV4-1 to TRBJ1-5; TRBD1 is a possible D gene (6 bases). Germline V gene lookup returns CDR1 MGHRA and CDR2 YSYEKL. This CDR3 comprises 14 residues. The V end lost 1 base, the J end lost 2 bases, and 6 bases lay between the germline ends.

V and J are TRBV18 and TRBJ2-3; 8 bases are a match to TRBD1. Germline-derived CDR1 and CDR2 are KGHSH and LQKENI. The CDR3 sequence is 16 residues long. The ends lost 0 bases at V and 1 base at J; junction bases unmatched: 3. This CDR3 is CASSPPGQDRTDTQYF. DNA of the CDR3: TGTGCCAGCTCACCACCGGGACAGGACCGCACAGATACGCAGTATTTT.

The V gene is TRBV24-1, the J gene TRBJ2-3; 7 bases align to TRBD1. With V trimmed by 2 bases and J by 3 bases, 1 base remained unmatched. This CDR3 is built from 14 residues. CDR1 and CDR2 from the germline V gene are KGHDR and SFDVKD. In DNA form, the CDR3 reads TGTGCCACCAGTGATTGGACAGGTACAGATACGCAGTATTTT. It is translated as CATSDWTGTDTQYF.

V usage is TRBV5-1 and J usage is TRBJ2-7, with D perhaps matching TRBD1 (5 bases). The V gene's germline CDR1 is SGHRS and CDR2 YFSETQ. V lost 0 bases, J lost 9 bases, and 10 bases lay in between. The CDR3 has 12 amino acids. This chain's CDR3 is CASSLGQSRQYF. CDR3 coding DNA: TGCGCCAGCAGCTTGGGACAGTCTAGGCAGTACTTC.

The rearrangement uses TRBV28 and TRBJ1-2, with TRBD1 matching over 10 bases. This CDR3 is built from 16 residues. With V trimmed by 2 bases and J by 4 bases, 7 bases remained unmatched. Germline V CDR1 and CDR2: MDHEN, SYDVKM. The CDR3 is CASSLDVGTGAYGYTF. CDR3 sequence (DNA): TGTGCCAGCAGTTTAGATGTCGGGACAGGGGCCTATGGCTACACCTTC.